A single sample gave rise to the 20 T cell receptor beta chains below, sequenced in a study of post-analysis software for immune sequencing data. These TCRs' antigens remain unknown. TCR beta cDNA libraries included unique molecular identifiers. TCRdb itself ran the PCR reads through MiXCR, one entry per CDR3 protein. The repertoire includes about half a million distinct CDR3 sequences, under 40% of them detected once, and roughly 6% sits in the top ten. Study outcomes and limitations: Higher frequency in patients than in controls was seen for 5 or 6 TRBV segments, with TRBV5-6, TRBV5-1 and TRBV20-1 among them.

The specimen was blood. Receptors were obtained from a girl younger than 18 with multiple sclerosis.

V gene TRBV7-9 combines with J gene TRBJ1-2; no firm D call. The CDR3 is 13 amino acids. The germline V gene has CDR1 SEHNR and CDR2 FQNEAQ (reference sequence). V lost 3 bases, J lost 8 bases, and 13 bases lay in between. The CDR3 loop is CASSFQYPLGYTF. The DNA for the CDR3 is TGTGCCAGCAGCTTCCAGTACCCTCTGGGCTACACCTTC.

This clonotype has a handful of counts. The rearrangement links TRBV7-9 to TRBJ2-5, with D perhaps matching TRBD1 (5 bases). The V gene lost 1 base and the J gene lost 2 bases, with 11 bases spanning the gap. Germline values: CDR1 SEHNR, CDR2 FQNEAQ (reference sequence). This CDR3 has 15 amino acids. The CDR3 DNA follows: TGTGCCAGCAGCTTAGATGGGGCAGAACAAGAGACCCAGTACTTC. As protein: CASSLDGAEQETQYF.

The rearrangement uses TRBV28 and TRBJ2-4, with D perhaps matching TRBD2 (5 bases). Trimming removed 7 bases from V and 7 bases from J, with 17 bases in between. Looked up from germline, CDR1 is MDHEN and CDR2 is SYDVKM. CDR3 length: 14 amino acids. This CDR3 reads CASTWEPRGNIQYF. DNA of the CDR3: TGTGCCAGCACCTGGGAGCCCAGAGGGAACATTCAGTACTTC. The full variable domain, rest sourced from reference TRBV28 and TRBJ2-4, is DVKVTQSSRYLVKRTGEKVFLECVQDMDHENMFWYRQDPGLGLRLIYFSYDVKMKEKGDIPEGYSVSREKKERFSLILESASTNQTSMYLCASTWEPRGNIQYFGAGTRLSVL.

This clonotype has only a few counts. The rearrangement links TRBV6-2 or TRBV6-3 to TRBJ2-1; tentatively, D is TRBD1 (5 bases). The CDR3 runs 17 residues. Germline V gene lookup returns CDR1 MNHEY and CDR2 SVGEGT. V was clipped by 6 bases and J by 0 bases, with 18 bases between them. CDR3 in amino acids: CASSWMGLWSSYNEQFF. CDR3 sequence (DNA): TGTGCCAGCAGCTGGATGGGGCTCTGGAGCTCCTACAATGAGCAGTTCTTC.

This chain uses TRBV5-1 with TRBJ2-3; TRBD1 is a possible D gene (6 bases). The CDR3 is 16 amino acids. V lost 4 bases and J lost 6, with 21 bases in between. Germline CDR1 and CDR2: SGHRS and YFSETQ. Here the CDR3 reads CASSHGQTGGGDTQYF. Written as DNA, the CDR3 is TGCGCCAGCAGCCATGGACAGACAGGCGGTGGGGATACGCAGTATTTT.

This clonotype was detected a few times. V usage is TRBV4-1 and J usage is TRBJ2-3; 7 bases are shared with TRBD2. The CDR3 totals 17 residues. Trimming cost V 5 bases and J 0 bases; bases outside gene matches: 11. CDR1 and CDR2 (germline): MGHRA, YSYEKL. CDR3 in amino acids: CASSNPSGGGSTDTQYF. The CDR3 DNA reads as TGCGCCAGCAGCAACCCCTCAGGCGGGGGTAGCACAGATACGCAGTATTTT.

The chain couples TRBV15 to TRBJ1-5; tentatively, D is TRBD1 (5 bases). Trimming took off 1 base at V and 7 bases at J, with 8 bases between the two ends. This CDR3 comprises 13 residues. CDR1 is LNHNV and CDR2 is YYDKDF in the germline V gene (reference sequence). CDR3 nucleotide sequence: TGTGCCACCAGCAGAGTCCGGGACCAGCCCCAGCATTTT. Its protein product is CATSRVRDQPQHF. The full variable domain, its missing parts supplied by reference TRBV15 and TRBJ1-5, is DAMVIQNPRYQVTQFGKPVTLSCSQTLNHNVMYWYQQKSSQAPKLLFHYYDKDFNNEADTPDNFQSRRPNTSFCFLDIRSPGLGDTAMYLCATSRVRDQPQHFGDGTRLSIL.

This chain uses TRBV20-1 with TRBJ2-3; 16 nucleotides line up with TRBD2. Germline V gives CDR1 DFQATT, CDR2 SNEGSKA (reference sequence). The CDR3 loop spans 14 amino acids. V shed 3 bases, J shed 9 bases, and the junction held 3 bases outside the gene matches. The CDR3 loop reads CSASGTSGGATQYF. Here the CDR3 DNA reads TGCAGTGCTAGCGGGACTAGCGGGGGGGCCACGCAGTATTTT.

The V gene is TRBV19, the J gene TRBJ1-2; tentative D call: TRBD1 (5 bases). CDR1 is LNHDA, CDR2 SQIVND, per germline (reference sequence). The CDR3 has 12 amino acids. V dropped 5 bases and J dropped 8 bases, with 12 bases sitting between them. In nucleotides, the CDR3 is TGTGCCAGTAGTGAAAACAGGATCGGCTACACCTTC. It encodes CASSENRIGYTF.

This clonotype was observed a handful of times. This chain connects TRBV5-1 to TRBJ1-2; D is unclear. Germline V gives CDR1 SGHRS, CDR2 YFSETQ. The CDR3 is 15 amino acids. V shed 4 bases and J shed 4 bases, with 17 bases lying between them. As DNA, the CDR3 is TGCGCCAGCAGCCCCATTTCTTCGGGTGTCTATGGCTACACCTTC. Translation gives CASSPISSGVYGYTF.

A few counts support this clonotype. The J gene is TRBJ2-7, the V gene TRBV3-1; possibly TRBD2 for D (6 bases). Germline V gives CDR1 LGHDT, CDR2 YNNKEL (reference sequence). This CDR3 has 14 residues. V was shortened by 7 bases and J by 1 base, with 14 bases between the two germline ends. The CDR3 spells CASTPRGLSYEQYF. Written as DNA, the CDR3 is TGTGCCAGCACCCCGCGGGGACTTTCCTACGAGCAGTACTTC.

In this sample, this clonotype turned up a few times. An end of the junction does not agree with germline; a read error may underlie this. CDR3 sequence reads: CASTSRTTGAFF. CDR3 sequence (DNA): TGTGCCAGCACCTCTCGGACAACTGGAGCTTTCTTT. The chain carries TRBV6-6 and TRBJ1-1, with a weak D call TRBD1 (5 bases). Germline-derived CDR1 and CDR2 are MNHNY and SVGAGI (reference sequence). CDR3 length: 12 amino acids.

This clonotype was detected only a few times. This chain links TRBV20-1 with TRBJ1-2; D remains unclear. Trimming pared 2 bases from V and 6 bases from J, leaving 16 bases between. CDR3 length: 14 amino acids. Per germline, CDR1 DFQATT and CDR2 SNEGSKA (reference sequence). CDR3 nucleotide sequence: TGCAGTGCTAGACAGTCCACGGAGGGTGATGGCTACACCTTC. Protein sequence: CSARQSTEGDGYTF.

The V gene is TRBV7-3, the J gene TRBJ1-6, with D uncertain. Trimming pared 5 bases from V and 7 bases from J, leaving 18 bases between. CDR1 is SGHTA, CDR2 FQGTGA, per germline. This CDR3 spans 16 amino acids. Here the CDR3 DNA reads TGTGCCAGCAGCCTCCCCGGGCAGAAAATCAATTCACCCCTCCACTTT. Translation gives CASSLPGQKINSPLHF.

The rearrangement links TRBV20-1 to TRBJ1-5, with 7 bases identical to TRBD1. Per the germline V gene, CDR1 is DFQATT and CDR2 is SNEGSKA (reference sequence). With V trimmed by 6 bases and J by 4 bases, 9 bases remained unmatched. The CDR3 covers 14 residues. The CDR3 reads CSATTGEGNQPQHF. The CDR3 DNA is TGCAGTGCCACAACAGGGGAGGGTAATCAGCCCCAGCATTTT.

The chain couples TRBV5-1 to TRBJ2-1; 11 bases align to TRBD2. This CDR3 region has 16 residues. With 5 bases clipped from V and 5 bases from J, the junction kept 9 bases outside the gene matches. The V gene's germline CDR1 is SGHRS and CDR2 YFSETQ. The CDR3 DNA follows: TGCGCCAGCAGTTTTAGCGGGGGGGCCTTTAACAATGAGCAGTTCTTC. This sequence encodes CASSFSGGAFNNEQFF.

This clonotype was counted a few times. The gene calls are TRBV15 and TRBJ1-6; D may be TRBD1 (5 bases). This CDR3 contains 14 residues. Trimming pared 2 bases from V and 6 bases from J, leaving 8 bases between. The V gene's germline CDR1 is LNHNV and CDR2 YYDKDF (reference sequence). CDR3 coding DNA: TGTGCCACCAGCAGAACCGACAGTAATTCACCCCTCCACTTT. Translating gives CATSRTDSNSPLHF.

On this clonotype: A much more abundant neighbour one base away suggests this may be a read error. The genes are TRBV28 and TRBJ2-1, with D possibly called TRBD1 or TRBD2 (5 bases each). The CDR3 has 16 amino acids. The V end was cut by 6 bases, the J end by 5 bases, with 20 bases between. The germline V gene has CDR1 MDHEN and CDR2 SYDVKM. DNA for the CDR3: TGTGCCAGCAGGCTGGGGCCGGGATCTCTCCACAATGAGCAGTTCTTC. Amino acid sequence: CASRLGPGSLHNEQFF.

This chain uses TRBV29-1 with TRBJ2-2, with 7 bases that match TRBD1. The CDR3 extends over 13 amino acids. V shed 7 bases and J 0 bases; nucleotides not matched to a gene: 2. CDR1 and CDR2 from the germline V gene are SQVTM and ANQGSEA. CDR3 loop: CSGQGSNTGELFF. CDR3 DNA sequence: TGCAGCGGACAGGGATCGAACACCGGGGAGCTGTTTTTT.

V and J are TRBV4-1 and TRBJ1-5; TRBD1 might be the D (6 bases). Germline lookup yields CDR1 MGHRA and CDR2 YSYEKL. V lost 1 base to trimming and J lost 1 base, with 11 bases between them. The CDR3 runs 16 residues. In DNA form, the CDR3 reads TGCGCCAGCAGCCAAGTGGCAGGGGCGAGCAATCAGCCCCAGCATTTT. It is translated as CASSQVAGASNQPQHF.